This T cell receptor beta chain is from a study of blood T cell repertoires in COVID-19. Using immunoSEQ multiplex PCR, the repertoire was profiled, and TCRdb retains in-frame clones only, with some absent. The repertoire holds approximately 70,000 clones, with about 91% as singletons. CDR1 and CDR2 (germline): SNHLY, FYNNEI. This CDR3 region has 10 residues. The V end lost 6 bases, the J end lost 5 bases, and 5 bases lay between the germline ends. The source of this sequence is a human donor with active COVID-19. The donor label of this sample is uncertain. Sequencing input: peripheral blood. The rearrangement joins TRBV2 to TRBJ2-7; D is unclear. DNA for the CDR3: TGTGCCAGCAGGTCTAACGAGCAGTACTTC. It codes for CASRSNEQYF.